This TCR beta chain is from a study of T cell responses to AZD1222 COVID-19 vaccine. The repertoire was sequenced with immunoSEQ multiplex PCR; TCRdb's copy has only in-frame clones and lacks some. The profile shows about 92,000 clones, around 86% of them singletons. Trimming cost V 2 bases and J 5 bases, with 12 bases left between them. Germline lookup yields CDR1 KGHDR and CDR2 SFDVKD. The CDR3 has 15 amino acids. This material consisted of peripheral blood, taken on day 0 of AZD1222 vaccination. The sequence derives from an adult in good health. This chain links TRBV24-1 with TRBJ2-1; D might be TRBD2 (6 bases). The DNA for the CDR3 is TGTGCCACCAGTGATTGGGGGGTCCGTGACAATGAGCAGTTCTTC. Its translation is CATSDWGVRDNEQFF.